This T cell receptor beta chain was recovered during a study of cytomegalovirus exposure and HLA in healthy donors. The primer mix had 60 Vbeta and 13 Jbeta primers. Sequencing used immunoSEQ multiplex PCR; TCRdb keeps in-frame clones, though not all of them. The sample records 120,000 to 150,000 clones, about 74% being singletons. This CDR3 has 15 residues. Trimming pared 0 bases from V and 0 bases from J, leaving 9 bases between. CDR1 and CDR2 (germline): SGHDT, YYEEEE. The receptor's source is a woman aged 40 to 50 in good health and CMV-seronegative. The chain recombines TRBV5-6 with TRBJ1-1; D gene ambiguous. The sample comprised PBMCs. In nucleotides, the CDR3 is TGTGCCAGCAGCTTGGCCGGAGCCATGAACACTGAAGCTTTCTTT. Encoded protein: CASSLAGAMNTEAFF.